This T cell receptor beta chain was recorded in a study of cytomegalovirus exposure and HLA in healthy donors. Whole-study results and caveats: In vitro assays verified that a few CMV-associated chains recognized CMV antigens specifically. Links to common viral pathogens appeared, in a later analysis, for several of the most significant clusters. Being indistinguishable, some V segments were excluded, TRBV6-2 and TRBV6-3 among them. Later on, analysis showed that most CMV-associated TCR beta chains appeared to be HLA-restricted.

The PCR contained 60 Vbeta and 13 Jbeta primers. Sequencing was performed with immunoSEQ multiplex PCR; in TCRdb, only in-frame clones are kept and a portion is missing. The top ten clones hold approximately 4.3% of a sample with about 300,000 clones, about nine tenths of them seen once. This CDR3 comprises 14 residues. The germline V gene encodes CDR1 LNHDA and CDR2 SQIVND (reference sequence). The junction had 2 bases not matched to a gene; V was cut back by 3 bases and J by 1 base. With regard to this clone: Its antigen is undetermined.

The sample consisted of PBMCs. This clonotype originated in a man aged 35 to 55 in good health and CMV-seropositive. V usage is TRBV19 and J usage is TRBJ2-7; 8 bases map to TRBD2. The CDR3 is CASSMVAGSYEQYF. CDR3 sequence (DNA): TGTGCCAGTAGTATGGTAGCGGGGTCCTACGAGCAGTACTTC.